The clone carrying this TCR beta chain has a handful of counts. The antigen is unknown. Sequencing was performed with immunoSEQ multiplex PCR; in TCRdb, only in-frame clones are kept and a portion is missing. The repertoire consists of about 8,000 clones, with 65% to 80% occurring once and the leading ten covering approximately 9.1%. The source of the sample is a study of brain T cells in children with intractable seizures. Study observations and caveats: Patients' HCMV serostatus was unknown; virus specificity rests on CDR3 similarity alone. Top 50 brain clonotypes included both public and private clones. Absence of clones before surgery may stem from lower sequencing depth.

The CDR3 spans 11 residues. V lost 11 bases, J lost 4 bases, and 11 bases lay in between. Germline lookup yields CDR1 MNHNY and CDR2 SVGAGI (reference sequence). Only cases whose brain tissue showed the highest T cell transcript signatures were sequenced. At least one anti-epileptic drug was given before surgery. This receptor was obtained from a boy less than two years old with tuberous sclerosis and intractable seizures. This chain connects TRBV6-6 to TRBJ1-2; no reliable D call. The sample in question was resected brain tissue, obtained at surgery. CDR3 protein: CAYRAAYGYTF. DNA for the CDR3: TGTGCCTACCGGGCCGCCTATGGCTACACCTTC.